This T cell receptor beta chain was identified in a study of CD8+ T cells in alopecia areata. In the study overall: Severity scores in treated patients reflected the percentage of scalp affected. General observations from the study: Tofacitinib significantly lowered scalp clonality and expanded CD8+ clones among the top 100. An increase in clonality over normal scalp was evident in lesional scalp, especially alopecia totalis/universalis. On tofacitinib, scalp and blood still held many of the expanded lesional clones.

Treatment denoted: oral pan-JAK inhibitor, 5-10 mg twice daily. In this sample, this clone turned up many times. Its target is unknown. As the sequencing template, cDNA was produced by extracting RNA and reverse transcribing it. Some clones are missing from TCRdb's copy, which holds only in-frame ones; the method was immunoSEQ multiplex PCR. In the table there are tens of thousands of clones, roughly 30% of which are singletons. Trimming pared 7 bases from V and 1 base from J, leaving 13 bases between. The CDR3 runs 13 residues. Germline V gene lookup returns CDR1 SQVTM and CDR2 ANQGSEA. The TCR was taken from a human donor with alopecia areata. The chain carries TRBV29-1 and TRBJ1-1, with D perhaps TRBD1 (5 bases). Sequenced here: CD8+ T cells sorted from blood, sampled at week 4, from a patient treated with tofacitinib. This CDR3 reads CSGGPGGNTEAFF. CDR3 in DNA: TGCAGCGGCGGCCCGGGGGGGAACACTGAAGCTTTCTTT.